This T cell receptor beta chain came from a study of blood T cell repertoires in COVID-19 (dated by TCRdb to about 2020). Study-wide context: The collaborator samples originated in the United States, Italy and Spain and spanned the acute and convalescent phases of COVID-19. The prospective study material was composed of cDNA or gDNA derived from T cells, B-cell-depleted T cells, or PBMCs. Deeply sampled blood TCRbeta repertoires from subjects exposed to, actively infected with, or recovered from COVID-19 were included in the dataset. A freely available public database, intended as a resource for researchers studying the immune response to SARS-CoV-2, is where the repertoires were released. The samples were drawn from the first 160 participants of the ongoing ImmuneRACE study and from 950 to 1,500 subjects provided by 6 global collaborators. Nearly every sample came with metadata listing a de-identified subject ID, COVID-19 status, age in years and sex. HLA class I and class II types, where available, came from metadata supplied by the sample provider rather than from assay-based typing. Overall results and qualifications from the work: The amount of clinical and demographic metadata varied by source and participant and was provided uncurated.

Taken from cysteine to phenylalanine, the CDR3 has 13 residues. The only DNA kept is the CDR3, 39 bases in frame from the first base. In the germline V gene, CDR1 corresponds to ENHRY and CDR2 to SYGVKD. Trimming removed 9 bases from V and 5 bases from J; the gene matches leave 6 bases unexplained. TCRbeta CDR3 regions were amplified from genomic DNA using the immunoSEQ Assay, a bias-controlled multiplex PCR. The paper's data handling went like this. Nucleated cell counts per sample were estimated from amplification of reference gene primers within the assay. To quantify the absolute abundance of each unique TCRbeta CDR3 rearrangement, sequence reads were collapsed and filtered. For each sample, productive Simpson clonality was calculated as the square root of Simpson's diversity index across productive rearrangements. TCRdb took over this immuneACCESS table, retaining in-frame rearrangements with V and J assigned. Such tables are incomplete; in checked studies, under half of the missing clones stem from an unresolved V gene, and the remainder is unexplained. That table furnishes V, J and clone size, whereas the DNA furnished D and trimming. This sample lists about 370,000 clones; roughly nine tenths were detected once. The ten most abundant clones make up 0.9% to 1.1% of the sample.

Participants in the prospective study were enrolled through a virtual design, were aged about 18 to 89 years, and lived in roughly 24 United States geographic areas. In the prospective study, participants were assigned to cohorts based on the clinical history participants reported in a screening survey and a study questionnaire. Recovered participants in ImmuneRACE Cohort 3 were defined as having two consecutive negative NP/OP PCR tests, clearance from a healthcare professional, or resolution of symptoms. Mobile phlebotomists in the prospective study collected whole blood, serum and a nasopharyngeal or oropharyngeal swab from every participant. Prospective study participants could optionally give additional blood draws and questionnaires over an approximately 2-month period. Blood samples from the prospective study were shipped frozen or at room temperature prior to DNA extraction. A note on this clone: Its antigen is currently not known. Base-call qualities are not available, and no considerably larger clone is one nucleotide away.

The chain joins TRBV10-3 to TRBJ2-1; TRBD2 matches 8 bases in the middle. The sequence was obtained from a man aged 18 to 30 who had recovered from COVID-19. The sample taken for sequencing was PBMCs or T cells enriched from blood (not recorded which). CDR3 reads: CAMAGGTNNEQFF. The DNA sequence is as follows: TGTGCCATGGCGGGGGGCACTAACAATGAGCAGTTCTTC.